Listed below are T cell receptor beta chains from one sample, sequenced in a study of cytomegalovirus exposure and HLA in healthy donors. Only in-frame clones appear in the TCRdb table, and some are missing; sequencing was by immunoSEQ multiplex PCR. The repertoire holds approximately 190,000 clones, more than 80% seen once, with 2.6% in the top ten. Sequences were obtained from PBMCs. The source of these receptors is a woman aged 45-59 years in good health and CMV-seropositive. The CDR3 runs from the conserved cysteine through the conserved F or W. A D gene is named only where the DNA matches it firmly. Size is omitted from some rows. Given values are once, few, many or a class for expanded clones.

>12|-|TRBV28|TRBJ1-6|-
TGTGCCAGCAGTGACAGTTTTTCACCCCTCCACTTT
CASSDSFSPLHF
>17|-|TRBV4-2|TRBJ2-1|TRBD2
TGTGCCAGCAGCCGCTCCACTAGCGGGGGTTTTGAGAATGAGCAGTTCTTC
CASSRSTSGGFENEQFF
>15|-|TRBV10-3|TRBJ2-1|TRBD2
TGTGCCATCAGGGGCGGCGGGGGGGCCGGCGGTGAGCAGTTCTTC
CAIRGGGGAGGEQFF
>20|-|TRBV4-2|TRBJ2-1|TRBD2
TGTGCCAGCAGCCCCCCCTCAGCGGGGGGGGCGCTCAGAGCCTACAATGAGCAGTTCTTC
CASSPPSAGGALRAYNEQFF
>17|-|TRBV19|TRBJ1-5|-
TGTGCCAGTAGTTCACCACCCGGGGTTAACCTAAATCAGCCCCAGCATTTT
CASSSPPGVNLNQPQHF
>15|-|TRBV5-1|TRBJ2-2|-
TGCGCCAGCAGAGGAGGCGGGGTGACCACCGGGGAGCTGTTTTTT
CASRGGGVTTGELFF
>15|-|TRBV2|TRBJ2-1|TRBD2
TGTGCCAGCAGTGAGGATGGCGGGGGCTACAATGAGCAGTTCTTC
CASSEDGGGYNEQFF
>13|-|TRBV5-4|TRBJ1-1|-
TGTGCCAGCAGCTTGGCAGGTTACACTGAAGCTTTCTTT
CASSLAGYTEAFF
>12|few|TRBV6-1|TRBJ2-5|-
TGTGCCAGCAGTATGGACTGGCGGGACCAGTACTTC
CASSMDWRDQYF
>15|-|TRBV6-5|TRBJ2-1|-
TGTGCCAGCAGTTACGCTCTAGACCTCCAAGAGACCCAGTTCTTC
CASSYALDLQETQFF
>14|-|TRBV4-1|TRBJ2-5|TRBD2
TGCGCCAGCAGCCGGGCGGGGGGGCCGGAGACCCAGTACTTC
CASSRAGGPETQYF
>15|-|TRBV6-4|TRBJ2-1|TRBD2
TGTGCCAGCAGTGACGGTACTAGCGGGGTTAATGAGCAGTTCTTC
CASSDGTSGVNEQFF
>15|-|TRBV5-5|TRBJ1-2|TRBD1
TGTGCCAGCACCTTGGGGGGACAGGGGGTTTACGGCTACACCTTC
CASTLGGQGVYGYTF
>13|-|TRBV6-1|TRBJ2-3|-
TGTGCCAGCAGTGACAGGGTGGCCGATACGCAGTATTTT
CASSDRVADTQYF
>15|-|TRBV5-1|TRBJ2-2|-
TGCGCCAGCAGCCCACAGCTCGCGAACACCGGGGAGCTGTTTTTT
CASSPQLANTGELFF
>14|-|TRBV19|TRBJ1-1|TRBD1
TGTGCCAGTAAGACAGGGCTGGGTTACACTGAAGCTTTCTTT
CASKTGLGYTEAFF
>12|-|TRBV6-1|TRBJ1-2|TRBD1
TGTGCCAGCAGGGAGGGACAGTATGGCTACACCTTC
CASREGQYGYTF
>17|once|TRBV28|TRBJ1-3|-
TGTGCCAGCAGTCCACCCGGGACACTGAGCTCTGGAAACACCATATATTTT
CASSPPGTLSSGNTIYF
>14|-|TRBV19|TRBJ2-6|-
TGTGCCAGTAGTAGACAGGTCCCTATTAACGTCCTGACTTTC
CASSRQVPINVLTF
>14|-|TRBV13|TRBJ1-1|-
TGTGCCAGCAGCTACGGACATACGAACACTGAAGCTTTCTTT
CASSYGHTNTEAFF
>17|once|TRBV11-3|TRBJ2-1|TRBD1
TGTGCCAGCAGCTTAGGTACCCGGACAGGGAAGTACAATGAGCAGTTCTTC
CASSLGTRTGKYNEQFF
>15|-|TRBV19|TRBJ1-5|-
TGTGCCAGTAGCCTTCCCCCGGGGGGCAATCAGCCCCAGCATTTT
CASSLPPGGNQPQHF
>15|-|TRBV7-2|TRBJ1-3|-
TGTGCCAGCAGCTTAACGCGACAGTCAGGAAACACCATATATTTT
CASSLTRQSGNTIYF
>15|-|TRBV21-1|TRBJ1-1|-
TGTGCCAGCAGCAGGGGGGACAGGGTTGGTACTGAAGCTTTCTTT
CASSRGDRVGTEAFF
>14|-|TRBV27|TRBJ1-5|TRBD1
TGTGCCAGCAGGGGGACAGGGGGGAATCAGCCCCAGCATTTT
CASRGTGGNQPQHF
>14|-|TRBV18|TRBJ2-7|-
TGTGCCAGCAGTGACGTAGGACAGCGATACGAGCAGTACTTC
CASSDVGQRYEQYF
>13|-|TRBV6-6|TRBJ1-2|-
TGTGCCAGCAGTTACTTCCCACCGGGGGGCTACACCTTC
CASSYFPPGGYTF
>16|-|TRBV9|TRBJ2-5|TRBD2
TGTGCCAGCAGCGTAGGGACTAGCGGTTCTCAAGAGACCCAGTACTTC
CASSVGTSGSQETQYF
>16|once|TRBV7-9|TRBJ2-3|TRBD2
TGTGCCAGCAGCTCCCAAGCGGGGGTGGTGGCAGATACGCAGTATTTT
CASSSQAGVVADTQYF
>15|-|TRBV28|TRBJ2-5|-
TGTGCCAGCAGTACAACTACCCCACGGGGAGAGACCCAGTACTTC
CASSTTTPRGETQYF
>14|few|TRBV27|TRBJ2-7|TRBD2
TGTGCCAGCAGGCAGGGACTAGCATCCTACGAGCAGTACTTC
CASRQGLASYEQYF
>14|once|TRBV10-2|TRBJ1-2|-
TGCGCCAGCAGTGAGCAGGGTCCTTTTCTTGGCTACACCTTC
CASSEQGPFLGYTF
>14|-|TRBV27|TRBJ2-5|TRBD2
TGTGCCAGCCGGGGGCTAGCGGGGTGGGAGACCCAGTACTTC
CASRGLAGWETQYF
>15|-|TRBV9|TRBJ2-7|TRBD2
TGTGCCAGCAGCGAAGGACTAGCGGGGGACTACGAGCAGTACTTC
CASSEGLAGDYEQYF
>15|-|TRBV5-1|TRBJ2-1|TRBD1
TGCGCCAGCAGCCCGACAGGGGAGTTGATCAATGAGCAGTTCTTC
CASSPTGELINEQFF
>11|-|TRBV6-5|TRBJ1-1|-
TGTGCCAGCAGTTATTCCGGGTCTTCTTTCTTT
CASSYSGSSFF
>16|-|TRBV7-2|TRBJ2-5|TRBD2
TGTGCCAGCAGCGCGGGACTAGCGGGGGGCCAAGAGACCCAGTACTTC
CASSAGLAGGQETQYF
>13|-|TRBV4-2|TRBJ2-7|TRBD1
TGTGCCAGCAGCACTACAGGGGAGTACGAGCAGTACTTC
CASSTTGEYEQYF
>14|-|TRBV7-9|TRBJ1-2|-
TGTGCCAGCAGCTCGACAGGAGCTAACTATGGCTACACCTTC
CASSSTGANYGYTF
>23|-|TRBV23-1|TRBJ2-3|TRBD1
TGCGCCAGCAACATCGCAGTCAATCCCGGGACAGCAACGGTAGGGGGTGTCTCAGATACGCAGTATTTT
CASNIAVNPGTATVGGVSDTQYF
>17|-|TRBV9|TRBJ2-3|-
TGTGCCAGCAGCGTCTTGGTGGGGGCCTTAGGCACAGATACGCAGTATTTT
CASSVLVGALGTDTQYF
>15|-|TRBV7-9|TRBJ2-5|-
TGTGCCAGCAGCCCTCTCGAACAGTTCCAAGAGACCCAGTACTTC
CASSPLEQFQETQYF
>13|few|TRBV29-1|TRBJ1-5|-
TGCAGCGCCGTGGGGGGGGAATGGGAGCCCCAGCATTTT
CSAVGGEWEPQHF
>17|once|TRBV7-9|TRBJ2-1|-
TGTTCCAGCAGCTTTTACTGGGGGGACAGCTCCTACAATGAGCAGTTCTTC
CSSSFYWGDSSYNEQFF
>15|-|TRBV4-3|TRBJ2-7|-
TGCGCCAGCAGACCCGACTACACACTCTCCTACGAGCAGTACTTC
CASRPDYTLSYEQYF
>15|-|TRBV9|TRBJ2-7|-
TGTGCCAGCAGCGTAGACGAGGGAACCACCTACGAGCAGTACTTC
CASSVDEGTTYEQYF
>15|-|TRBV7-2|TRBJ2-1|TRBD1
TGTGCCAGCAGGTCGGGACAGGTCCTATACAATGAGCAGTTCTTC
CASRSGQVLYNEQFF
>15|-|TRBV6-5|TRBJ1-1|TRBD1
TGTGCCAGCAGTTGGGACAGGGGCATGAACACTGAAGCTTTCTTT
CASSWDRGMNTEAFF
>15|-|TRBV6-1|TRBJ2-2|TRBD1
TGTGCCAGCAGCCGAGGGACAGGGAGGACCGGGGAGCTGTTTTTT
CASSRGTGRTGELFF
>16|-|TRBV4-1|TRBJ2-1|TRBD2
TGCGCCAGCAGTCAAAGCGGGGGGGCCTTTGTCAATGAGCAGTTCTTC
CASSQSGGAFVNEQFF
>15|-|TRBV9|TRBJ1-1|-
TGTGCCAGCAGCGTAAAGCCCGGGACACCAGGGGAAGCTTTCTTT
CASSVKPGTPGEAFF
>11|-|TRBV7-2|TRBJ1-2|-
TGTGCCAGCAGGCTAGGTTATGGCTACACCTTC
CASRLGYGYTF
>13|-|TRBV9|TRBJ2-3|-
TGTGCCAGCAGCGTCATGAGAACAGATACGCAGTATTTT
CASSVMRTDTQYF
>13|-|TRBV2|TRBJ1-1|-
TGTGCCAGCACCGTAACAGAGAATTCGGAAGCTTTCTTT
CASTVTENSEAFF
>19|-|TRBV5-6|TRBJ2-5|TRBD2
TGTGCCAGCAGCTTGGGAAAGGGACTAGCGGGGGTCTTGGGGGAGACCCAGTACTTC
CASSLGKGLAGVLGETQYF